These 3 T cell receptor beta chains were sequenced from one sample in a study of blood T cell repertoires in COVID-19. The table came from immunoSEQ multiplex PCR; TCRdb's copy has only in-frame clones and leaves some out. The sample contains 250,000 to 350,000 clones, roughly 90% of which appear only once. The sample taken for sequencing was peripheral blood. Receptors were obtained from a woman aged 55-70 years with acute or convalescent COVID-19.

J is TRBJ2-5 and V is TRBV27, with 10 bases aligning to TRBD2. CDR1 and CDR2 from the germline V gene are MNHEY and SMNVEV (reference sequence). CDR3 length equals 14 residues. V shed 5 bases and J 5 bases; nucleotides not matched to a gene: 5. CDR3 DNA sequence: TGTGCCAGCAGTCCTCTAGCGGGGGTGGAGACCCAGTACTTC. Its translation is CASSPLAGVETQYF.

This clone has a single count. The CDR3 loop is CASSQGARKHF. The DNA for the CDR3 is TGTGCCAGCAGCCAGGGGGCCAGGAAGCATTTT. The V gene is TRBV7-8, the J gene TRBJ1-5; 8 bases are a match to TRBD1. Germline CDR1 SGHVS, CDR2 FQNEAQ. V dropped 5 bases and J dropped 14; count of bases not matched to a gene: 5. The CDR3 loop spans 11 amino acids. Full variable domain (remainder filled in from reference TRBV7-8 and TRBJ1-5): GAGVSQSPRYKVAKRGQDVALRCDPISGHVSLFWYQQALGQGPEFLTYFQNEAQLDKSGLPSDRFFAERPEGSVSTLKIQRTQQEDSAVYLCASSQGARKHFGDGTRLSIL.

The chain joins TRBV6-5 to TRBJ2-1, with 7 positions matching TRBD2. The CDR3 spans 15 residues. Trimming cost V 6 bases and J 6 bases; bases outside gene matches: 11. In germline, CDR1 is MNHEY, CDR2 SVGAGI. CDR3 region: CASRPTYGTTNEQFF. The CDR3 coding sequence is TGTGCCAGCAGGCCGACTTACGGGACTACCAATGAGCAGTTCTTC.